A selection of T cell receptor beta chains follows, all from one sample in a study of shared clonotypes between healthy human individuals. Libraries were prepared by immunoSEQ multiplex PCR; TCRdb keeps only in-frame clonotypes and omits some of them. This sample yields around 1,900,000 clones, of which 85% to 95% are seen a single time; about 1.7% belongs to the top ten. The sequencing sample was made of naive CD8+ T cells from PBMCs. These receptor sequences come from a man between 18 and 35 years old in good health. Some clones in this sample may be carry-over from other donors' samples. CDR3s include the opening cysteine and the closing phenylalanine or tryptophan. D genes are given only for firm matches. Size tells how often a clone was seen (once, few, many) or the class of an expanded clone, and some rows leave it out.

clone_size	j_call	v_call	d_call	cdr3_aa	cdr3_nt
once	TRBJ1-2	TRBV2	.	CASSEDTF	TGTGCCAGCAGTGAGGACACCTTC
.	TRBJ2-1	TRBV9	TRBD2	CASSPAPGGPVF	TGTGCCAGCAGCCCCGCCCCGGGAGGGCCCGTCTTC
.	TRBJ2-1	TRBV27	.	CASRDLDYNEQFF	TGTGCCAGCAGGGATCTGGACTACAATGAGCAGTTCTTC
.	TRBJ1-5	TRBV27	.	CASSFLADSNQPQHF	TGTGCCAGCAGTTTTCTAGCCGATAGCAATCAGCCCCAGCATTTT
.	TRBJ2-7	TRBV7-2	TRBD1	CASSSRNRDRGYEQYF	TGTGCCAGCAGCTCCCGAAACCGGGACAGGGGGTACGAGCAGTACTTC
.	TRBJ1-5	TRBV19	.	CASSILASQPQHF	TGTGCCAGTAGTATACTAGCCTCTCAGCCCCAGCATTTT
.	TRBJ1-4	TRBV4-1	TRBD1	CASSQDLYRGEKLFF	TGCGCCAGCAGCCAAGATCTATACAGGGGCGAAAAACTGTTTTTT
.	TRBJ2-7	TRBV7-9	.	CASSLGIGGEQYF	TGTGCCAGCAGCTTAGGGATAGGTGGCGAGCAGTACTTC
few	TRBJ2-2	TRBV9	.	CASSPETGAGELFF	TGTGCCAGCAGCCCAGAGACCGGCGCCGGGGAGCTGTTTTTT
.	TRBJ1-5	TRBV12-5	.	CASSREGFYQPQHF	TGTGCTAGTTCCCGGGAGGGGTTTTATCAGCCCCAGCATTTT
.	TRBJ2-1	TRBV9	.	CASSVQGGRSSYNEQFF	TGTGCCAGCAGCGTACAAGGAGGCAGAAGCTCCTACAATGAGCAGTTCTTC
.	TRBJ2-5	TRBV19	TRBD2	CASSIVLAGSEETQYF	TGTGCCAGTAGTATCGTGCTAGCGGGATCCGAGGAGACCCAGTACTTC
.	TRBJ2-1	TRBV9	TRBD2	CASSELAGGRSYNEQFF	TGTGCCAGCAGCGAACTAGCGGGAGGGCGTAGCTACAATGAGCAGTTCTTC
.	TRBJ2-7	TRBV29-1	TRBD2	CSGLWTKRGAYEQYF	TGCAGCGGATTATGGACTAAGCGGGGCGCCTACGAGCAGTACTTC
.	TRBJ1-2	TRBV15	.	CATSRKTGTLKNYGYTF	TGTGCCACCAGCAGAAAAACAGGGACCCTAAAGAACTATGGCTACACCTTC
.	TRBJ2-7	TRBV6-5	.	CASSYNELPYEQYF	TGTGCCAGCAGTTATAACGAGCTCCCCTACGAGCAGTACTTC
.	TRBJ2-7	TRBV15	TRBD1	CATSPETGNQLEQYF	TGTGCCACCAGCCCCGAGACAGGGAACCAGCTCGAGCAGTACTTC
.	TRBJ1-1	TRBV14	.	CASSQVSPNTEAFF	TGTGCCAGCAGCCAAGTTTCTCCGAACACTGAAGCTTTCTTT
.	TRBJ2-7	TRBV28	TRBD2	CASSWTSGSSYEQYF	TGTGCCAGCAGCTGGACTAGCGGGAGCTCCTACGAGCAGTACTTC
.	TRBJ2-2	TRBV7-9	.	CASSLLEGTGELFF	TGTGCCAGCAGCTTACTGGAAGGGACCGGGGAGCTGTTTTTT
.	TRBJ1-1	TRBV9	.	CASSVVSEAFF	TGTGCCAGCAGCGTAGTTTCTGAAGCTTTCTTT
.	TRBJ2-7	TRBV27	.	CASGVTEQYF	TGTGCCAGCGGGGTTACCGAGCAGTACTTC
.	TRBJ2-1	TRBV7-9	TRBD1	CASSSRTGVDYNEQFF	TGTGCCAGCAGCTCCCGAACAGGGGTGGACTACAATGAGCAGTTCTTC
.	TRBJ1-2	TRBV25-1	.	CASSDLYGYTF	TGTGCCAGCTCAGACCTTTATGGCTACACCTTC
.	TRBJ2-2	TRBV27	.	CASSYSMGPYTGELFF	TGTGCCAGCTCCTATTCGATGGGGCCATACACCGGGGAGCTGTTTTTT
.	TRBJ2-1	TRBV7-3	.	CASSPHPRGSMVHEQFF	TGTGCCAGCAGCCCGCATCCCCGGGGATCCATGGTCCATGAGCAGTTCTTC
.	TRBJ2-5	TRBV2	TRBD2	CASRGLAYGETQYF	TGTGCCAGCAGGGGACTAGCCTACGGAGAGACCCAGTACTTC
.	TRBJ2-7	TRBV5-4	.	CASSQTRREGEQYF	TGTGCCAGCAGCCAGACTAGGAGAGAGGGCGAGCAGTACTTC
.	TRBJ2-7	TRBV27	.	CAIGTPPADEQYF	TGTGCCATTGGGACTCCTCCTGCCGACGAGCAGTACTTC
.	TRBJ2-7	TRBV7-6	.	CASSLGSQNSYEQYF	TGTGCCAGCAGCTTAGGGTCGCAGAACTCCTACGAGCAGTACTTC
.	TRBJ2-3	TRBV6-1	.	CASSEVIADTQYF	TGTGCCAGCAGTGAAGTTATCGCAGATACGCAGTATTTT
.	TRBJ2-2	TRBV29-1	.	CSGRVANTGELFF	TGCAGCGGCAGGGTCGCGAACACCGGGGAGCTGTTTTTT
few	TRBJ2-1	TRBV9	.	CASSVGEGVLEQFF	TGTGCCAGCAGCGTAGGAGAGGGGGTACTTGAGCAGTTCTTC
.	TRBJ2-2	TRBV5-1	.	CASSPGVYRANTGELFF	TGCGCCAGCAGCCCAGGGGTCTACCGAGCCAACACCGGGGAGCTGTTTTTT
.	TRBJ2-3	TRBV11-2	TRBD1	CASSPGQGGTDTQYF	TGTGCCAGCAGCCCGGGACAGGGGGGCACAGATACGCAGTATTTT
.	TRBJ2-7	TRBV11-2	TRBD2	CASMPGPGGQYF	TGTGCCAGCATGCCCGGGCCGGGGGGGCAGTACTTC
.	TRBJ2-7	TRBV5-1	.	CASSTGTATYEQYF	TGCGCCAGCAGCACCGGGACGGCAACTTACGAGCAGTACTTC
.	TRBJ1-5	TRBV15	TRBD1	CATSREITGVHQPQHF	TGTGCCACCAGCAGAGAGATCACAGGGGTCCATCAGCCCCAGCATTTT
once	TRBJ2-1	TRBV18	TRBD2	CASSPQQRERSNEQFF	TGTGCCAGCTCACCCCAACAGCGGGAGAGGTCCAATGAGCAGTTCTTC
.	TRBJ1-1	TRBV5-1	.	CASRPGAPNTEAFF	TGCGCCAGCAGGCCAGGAGCCCCGAACACTGAAGCTTTCTTT
.	TRBJ1-2	TRBV7-9	.	CASSLKRAGGYTF	TGTGCCAGCAGCTTGAAGCGGGCAGGGGGCTACACCTTC
.	TRBJ2-7	TRBV5-4	.	CASSPGLPSYEQYF	TGTGCCAGCAGTCCAGGACTGCCTTCCTACGAGCAGTACTTC
.	TRBJ1-1	TRBV30	.	CAWSVGQGRTEAFF	TGTGCCTGGAGTGTAGGGCAGGGAAGGACTGAAGCTTTCTTT
.	TRBJ2-5	TRBV5-1	TRBD2	CASSLASSGAENWETQYF	TGCGCCAGCAGCTTGGCTTCTAGCGGGGCCGAAAATTGGGAGACCCAGTACTTC
.	TRBJ2-3	TRBV10-2	TRBD2	CASSPTAGLVVADTQYF	TGCGCCAGCAGTCCTACAGCGGGGTTGGTGGTTGCAGATACGCAGTATTTT
.	TRBJ2-1	TRBV7-2	TRBD2	CASKPGLAGGSSYNEQFF	TGTGCCAGCAAACCGGGACTAGCGGGAGGGAGCTCCTACAATGAGCAGTTCTTC